This T cell receptor beta chain was captured in a study of cytomegalovirus exposure and HLA in healthy donors. General study findings and limits: Clonal expansion, a later analysis showed, was greater in HLA-associated TCR beta chains than in equally common others.

Looked up from germline, CDR1 is SGHTA and CDR2 is FQGNSA. The CDR3 is made up of 14 amino acids. Trimming took 1 base from V and 0 from J, leaving 5 bases between them. The sample holds a few counts of this clone. Its target is not known. PCR employed 60 Vbeta and 13 Jbeta primers. Assay: immunoSEQ multiplex PCR; the TCRdb copy retains only in-frame clones and omits some. The sample includes 100,000 to 150,000 clones, approximately 78% seen only once; the top ten take roughly 0.99%. This clonotype was sampled from a woman under 40 in good health and CMV-seronegative. The chain has TRBV7-2 and TRBJ2-3; D gene unclear. Sequenced sample: PBMCs. DNA for the CDR3: TGTGCCAGCAGCTTAGGGCGGAGCACAGATACGCAGTATTTT. Translation: CASSLGRSTDTQYF.